This TCR beta chain was identified in a study of blood T cell repertoires in COVID-19. Study at large: Acute and convalescent COVID-19 samples came from the United States, Italy and Spain. Sample material is recorded as cDNA or gDNA derived from T cells, B-cell-depleted T cells, or PBMCs.

V trimming: 1 base; J trimming: 3 bases; junction bases outside the gene matches: 1. Germline V lookup: CDR1 KGHDR, CDR2 SFDVKD. The CDR3 runs 15 residues. As originally analysed: Researchers report that nucleated cell counts were estimated from reference gene primer amplification. TCRdb keeps only in-frame clones here, not all; method: immunoSEQ multiplex PCR. The V and J calls and clone size come from that table; D and trimming were worked out from the DNA. The repertoire has fewer than 250,000 clones, 75% to 85% of them found once; the top ten carry around 5.5%. The clonotype originates from a human donor in a cohort sampled during active COVID-19. Source material: peripheral blood. The chain uses TRBV24-1 and TRBJ2-1; 8 bases are shared with TRBD1. The CDR3 DNA reads TGTGCCACCAGTGATTTTGGACAGGGCTACAATGAGCAGTTCTTC. Translated: CATSDFGQGYNEQFF.